Listed below are T cell receptor beta chains from one sample, sequenced in a study of T cell clonotyping in hematopoietic cell transplantation. Sequencing was performed with immunoSEQ multiplex PCR; in TCRdb, only in-frame clones are kept and a portion is missing. The sample has nearly 7,000 clones, about 91% seen once. Sequenced material: peripheral blood mononuclear cells, taken before stem cell transplant. These receptors were obtained from a young man with acute myeloid leukemia. Some clones in this sample may be carry-over from other donors' samples. CDR3s include the opening cysteine and the closing phenylalanine or tryptophan. A D gene is named only where the DNA matches it firmly. Clone size is stated in some rows and not others, as once, few, many or a class when expanded.

>TRBV30|TRBJ2-5|NA|NA
CAWSGSREQYF
TGTGCCTGGAGTGGGTCCAGGGAGCAGTACTTC
>TRBV28|TRBJ2-1|NA|NA
CAISKGVPYNEQFF
TGTGCCATCAGTAAGGGGGTACCCTACAATGAGCAGTTCTTC
>TRBV6-5|TRBJ2-7|NA|NA
CASKFRDTYYEQYF
TGTGCCAGCAAATTCCGGGACACCTACTACGAGCAGTACTTC
>TRBV4-2|TRBJ1-4|NA|NA
CASSQDRVGEKLFF
TGTGCCAGCAGCCAAGACAGGGTCGGGGAAAAACTGTTTTTT
>TRBV5-8|TRBJ1-5|NA|NA
CASSFLGSNQPQHF
TGTGCCAGCAGCTTCCTTGGGAGTAATCAGCCCCAGCATTTT
>TRBV6-6|TRBJ2-5|NA|NA
CASSYRGAEETQYF
TGTGCCAGCAGTTACCGAGGGGCGGAGGAGACCCAGTACTTC
>TRBV6-5|TRBJ1-5|NA|NA
CASSYSRVNQPQHF
TGTGCCAGCAGTTACTCGCGGGTCAATCAGCCCCAGCATTTT
>TRBV30|TRBJ1-2|NA|TRBD1
CAWSVGTGTGAVYTF
TGTGCCTGGAGTGTAGGGACCGGGACAGGGGCTGTCTACACCTTC
>TRBV6-1|TRBJ1-5|NA|NA
CASSRPGHSNQPQHF
TGTGCCAGCAGTCGACCAGGGCATAGCAATCAGCCCCAGCATTTT
>TRBV6-1|TRBJ2-2|NA|NA
CASSGSWGAGELFF
TGTGCCAGCAGTGGTTCTTGGGGGGCCGGGGAGCTGTTTTTT
>TRBV10-1|TRBJ1-2|NA|NA
CASIIGRRYGYTF
TGCGCCAGCATTATAGGGAGGCGGTATGGCTACACCTTC
>TRBV4-2|TRBJ2-1|few|TRBD2
CASSHLGTSAYNEQFF
TGTGCCAGCAGCCATCTCGGGACTAGCGCATACAATGAGCAGTTCTTC
>TRBV6-1|TRBJ2-7|NA|TRBD1
CASGGQGVAYEQYF
TGTGCCAGCGGGGGACAGGGGGTCGCCTACGAGCAGTACTTC
>TRBV7-7|TRBJ2-6|NA|NA
CASSIVRVPQSRANVLTF
TGTGCCAGCAGCATAGTCCGAGTGCCACAAAGTCGGGCCAACGTCCTGACTTTC
>TRBV6-5|TRBJ1-2|NA|TRBD1
CASSSGTDYGYTF
TGTGCCAGCAGTTCCGGGACAGACTATGGCTACACCTTC
>TRBV7-4|TRBJ1-3|NA|NA
CASSRHGNTIYF
TGTGCCAGCAGCCGCCATGGAAACACCATATATTTT
>TRBV25-1|TRBJ1-1|NA|NA
CASSPSWNTEAFF
TGTGCCAGCAGTCCCTCATGGAACACTGAAGCTTTCTTT
>TRBV6-6|TRBJ1-1|NA|NA
CASSYSATEAFF
TGTGCCAGCAGTTACTCAGCCACTGAAGCTTTCTTT
>TRBV10-3|TRBJ2-7|NA|NA
CAISESNVYEQYF
TGTGCCATCAGTGAGTCGAACGTCTACGAGCAGTACTTC
>TRBV28|TRBJ1-5|NA|NA
CASSLAGAYGQPQHF
TGTGCCAGCAGTTTAGCGGGGGCGTATGGCCAGCCCCAGCATTTT
>TRBV5-1|TRBJ2-7|NA|NA
CASSSPEGGLPPPGYF
TGCGCCAGCAGCTCCCCGGAGGGGGGCCTTCCTCCTCCTGGGTACTTC
>TRBV5-1|TRBJ2-1|NA|TRBD2
CASSLPTSGLYNEQFF
TGCGCCAGCAGCCTACCTACTAGCGGGCTCTACAATGAGCAGTTCTTC
>TRBV5-1|TRBJ1-5|NA|NA
CASSVDSPNQPQHF
TGCGCCAGCAGCGTCGACAGCCCCAATCAGCCCCAGCATTTT
>TRBV5-1|TRBJ2-3|NA|NA
CASSLGTARSTDTQYF
TGCGCCAGCAGCTTGGGGACGGCGAGGAGCACAGATACGCAGTATTTT
>TRBV11-2|TRBJ1-4|NA|TRBD1
CASSLGLGGGEKLFF
TGTGCCAGCAGCTTGGGTTTAGGGGGCGGCGAAAAACTGTTTTTT
>TRBV28|TRBJ1-4|NA|NA
CASSLDGGTNEKLFF
TGTGCCAGCAGTCTGGACGGAGGGACTAATGAAAAACTGTTTTTT
>TRBV27|TRBJ2-1|NA|NA
CASSFRDGVRNEQFF
TGTGCCAGCAGTTTCCGGGATGGGGTTCGGAATGAGCAGTTCTTC
>TRBV2|TRBJ2-7|NA|TRBD2
CASAPRAGGRYEQYF
TGTGCCAGCGCGCCGCGAGCGGGAGGGCGGTACGAGCAGTACTTC
>TRBV28|TRBJ2-5|once|TRBD1
CASSSAGPPGGETQYF
TGTGCCAGCAGTTCGGCGGGCCCCCCAGGGGGAGAGACCCAGTACTTC
>TRBV9|TRBJ1-1|NA|NA
CASSPWGGTEAFF
TGTGCCAGCAGCCCATGGGGGGGCACTGAAGCTTTCTTT
>TRBV5-1|TRBJ2-3|NA|NA
CASSLGTSTDTQYF
TGCGCCAGCAGCTTAGGTACTAGCACAGATACGCAGTATTTT
>TRBV25-1|TRBJ2-1|NA|TRBD1
CASNSETGGDFGEQFF
TGTGCCAGCAACTCTGAGACAGGGGGCGATTTCGGTGAGCAGTTCTTC
>TRBV7-2|TRBJ1-2|NA|NA
CASSSTGTSSYGYTF
TGTGCCAGCAGCTCCACCGGGACTTCTTCCTATGGCTACACCTTC
>TRBV15|TRBJ2-3|NA|NA
CATSRGLDTDTQYF
TGTGCCACCAGCAGGGGCTTGGACACAGATACGCAGTATTTT
>TRBV19|TRBJ2-6|NA|NA
CASSIRGPGANVLTF
TGTGCCAGTAGTATACGCGGGCCTGGGGCCAACGTCCTGACTTTC
>TRBV19|TRBJ2-1|few|NA
CASKWAANSYNEQFF
TGTGCCAGTAAATGGGCAGCCAACTCCTACAATGAGCAGTTCTTC
>TRBV28|TRBJ1-4|NA|TRBD1
CASSRLPQGNNEKLFF
TGTGCCAGCAGTCGCCTGCCACAGGGGAATAATGAAAAACTGTTTTTT
>TRBV6-4|TRBJ2-5|NA|NA
CASTQRTGTQETQYF
TGTGCCAGCACACAGAGAACAGGGACCCAAGAGACCCAGTACTTC
>TRBV6-1|TRBJ2-7|few|TRBD2
CASSEQASGVDEQYF
TGTGCCAGCAGTGAACAAGCTAGCGGGGTTGACGAGCAGTACTTC
>TRBV19|TRBJ2-1|NA|NA
CASSPATNEQFF
TGTGCCAGTAGTCCAGCGACGAATGAGCAGTTCTTC
>TRBV5-1|TRBJ2-7|NA|NA
CASSPFRRSYEQYF
TGCGCCAGCAGCCCCTTCCGCCGGTCCTACGAGCAGTACTTC
>TRBV7-7|TRBJ2-2|NA|TRBD2
CASSPSGSTGELFF
TGTGCTAGCAGCCCCAGCGGGAGTACTGGGGAGCTGTTTTTT
>TRBV2|TRBJ2-7|NA|TRBD1
CASSYRRGQGSYEQYF
TGTGCCAGCAGTTACCGACGAGGACAGGGTTCCTACGAGCAGTACTTC
>TRBV6-5|TRBJ1-2|NA|TRBD1
CASRPGGGPRGGYTF
TGTGCCAGCAGACCAGGGGGGGGTCCTCGAGGTGGCTACACCTTC
>TRBV11-2|TRBJ1-2|NA|NA
CASSWESAGGYTF
TGTGCCAGCAGCTGGGAGAGCGCCGGCGGCTACACCTTC
>TRBV7-2|TRBJ1-5|NA|NA
CASSLDGNQPQHF
TGTGCCAGCAGCTTAGACGGAAATCAGCCCCAGCATTTT
>TRBV7-2|TRBJ2-7|NA|TRBD1
CASSPGQGREQYF
TGTGCCAGCAGCCCTGGACAGGGTCGGGAGCAGTACTTC
>TRBV30|TRBJ1-3|NA|NA
CAWNSWTLGASIYF
TGTGCCTGGAATAGTTGGACCCTCGGAGCTTCCATATATTTT
>TRBV7-9|TRBJ1-5|NA|NA
CASSVDYQPQHF
TGTGCCAGCAGCGTCGATTATCAGCCCCAGCATTTT
>TRBV30|TRBJ2-2|NA|NA
CAWSTGVNTGELFF
TGTGCCTGGAGTACGGGCGTAAACACCGGGGAGCTGTTTTTT
>TRBV6-5|TRBJ1-1|NA|NA
CASSYDGWIGAFF
TGTGCCAGCAGTTACGACGGATGGATAGGAGCTTTCTTT